The 7 T cell receptor beta chains below all came from one sample that was sequenced in a study of shared clonotypes between healthy human individuals. Produced via immunoSEQ multiplex PCR; TCRdb's table is partial and in-frame only. The sample lists about 2.1 million clones; 90% to 95% were seen once. CD8 cells regarded as naive lacked CD45RO, were positively chosen for CCR7, and omitted terminally differentiated effector memory CD45RA+ cells. The sample consisted of naive CD8+ T cells from PBMCs. The receptors shown here come from a man in his late teens or twenties in good health. Some clones in this sample may be carry-over from other donors' samples.

With regard to this clone: Other DNA sequences from this sample encode an identical CDR3 as well. This sequence joins TRBV9 and TRBJ2-1; a possible D gene is TRBD2 (5 bases). Per the germline V gene, CDR1 is SGDLS and CDR2 is YYNGEE. The CDR3 has 15 residues. Between the trimmed V and J ends, which lost 2 bases and 5 bases, there was a span of 14 bases. The chain's CDR3 is CASSVEGSGHNEQFF. CDR3 sequence (DNA): TGTGCCAGCAGCGTCGAAGGGAGTGGCCACAATGAGCAGTTCTTC.

This chain links TRBV13 with TRBJ2-7; unclear D gene. The ends were cut back, 5 bases at V and 2 bases at J, with 13 bases in the middle. CDR3 length: 14 residues. Germline CDR1 is PRHDT and CDR2 is FYEKMQ (reference sequence). CDR3 sequence reads: CASSPTGLAYEQYF. The CDR3 DNA follows: TGTGCCAGCAGCCCGACGGGCCTAGCCTACGAGCAGTACTTC. The full variable domain, in which reference TRBV13 and TRBJ2-7 provide the parts outside the CDR3, is AAGVIQSPRHLIKEKRETATLKCYPIPRHDTVYWYQQGPGQDPQFLISFYEKMQSDKGSIPDRFSAQQFSDYHSELNMSSLELGDSALYFCASSPTGLAYEQYFGPGTRLTVT.

The chain uses TRBV7-6 and TRBJ2-3; TRBD2 aligns across 7 bases. Per germline, CDR1 SGHVS and CDR2 FNYEAQ. This CDR3 region has 14 residues. Trimming cost V 7 bases and J 2 bases; bases outside gene matches: 6. CDR3 bases: TGTGCCAGCACGCCGGGACTACACACAGATACGCAGTATTTT. Amino acids: CASTPGLHTDTQYF.

The chain couples TRBV4-2 to TRBJ1-1; D may be TRBD1 (5 bases). The CDR3 spans 15 residues. Deletions cut 0 bases from V and 3 bases from J, with 11 bases between. CDR1 is LGHNA, CDR2 YNFKEQ, per germline. The CDR3 DNA reads as TGTGCCAGCAGCCAAGATCCAGGGACGGACACTGAAGCTTTCTTT. Amino acid sequence: CASSQDPGTDTEAFF.

This clone was seen once. This sequence joins TRBV11-2 and TRBJ1-6, with D unresolved. Trimming left V 3 bases short and J 10 bases short, with 4 bases between. The CDR3 loop spans 11 amino acids. Germline CDR1 and CDR2: SGHAT and FQNNGV. The CDR3 DNA sequence: TGTGCCAGCAGCTTCGGCTCACCCCTCCACTTT. It translates to CASSFGSPLHF.

The rearrangement uses TRBV19 and TRBJ1-4, with TRBD1 as a possible D gene (6 bases). V lost 7 bases and J 0 bases, leaving 15 bases between the germline ends. CDR3 size: 16 residues. Germline V gene data show CDR1 as LNHDA and CDR2 as SQIVND (reference sequence). The CDR3 spells CASTGQTFSTNEKLFF. The DNA for the CDR3 is TGTGCCAGTACCGGACAGACCTTCTCAACTAATGAAAAACTGTTTTTT.

The rearrangement links TRBV27 to TRBJ1-5; D is ambiguous. The germline V gene has CDR1 MNHEY and CDR2 SMNVEV (reference sequence). V gave up 2 bases and J gave up 2 bases, with 10 bases separating them. The length of the CDR3 is 15 residues. DNA of the CDR3: TGTGCCAGCAGTTTAAGGCCCAATGGCAATCAGCCCCAGCATTTT. Amino acids: CASSLRPNGNQPQHF.